A selection of T cell receptor beta chains follows, all from one sample in a study of cytomegalovirus exposure and HLA in healthy donors. Using immunoSEQ multiplex PCR, the repertoire was profiled, and TCRdb retains in-frame clones only, with some absent. The sample lists more than 110,000 clones; 60% to 85% were seen once. Sequenced: PBMCs. The source of these receptors is a man aged 18 to 29 in good health and CMV-seronegative. Each CDR3 is given with its conserved first and last residue. D genes are given only for firm matches. Only part of the rows carry a size: once, few, many, or a class if the clone is expanded.

>NA|14|TRBJ2-1|once|TRBV7-3
TGTGCCAGCAGCCCTACCCCACGGGGGAACGAGCAGTTCTTC
CASSPTPRGNEQFF
>TRBD1|17|TRBJ1-5|NA|TRBV5-1
TGCGCCAGCAGCCGTGGACCAGTTACAGGGGACAATCAGCCCCAGCATTTT
CASSRGPVTGDNQPQHF
>NA|17|TRBJ1-2|once|TRBV5-6
TGTGCCAGCAGCCCAACCCCGACAGGAGATAAATTCTATGGCTACACCTTC
CASSPTPTGDKFYGYTF
>NA|15|TRBJ1-5|NA|TRBV5-3
TGTGCCAGAAGCTTGGGAGGGCAGGACAATCAGCCCCAGCATTTT
CARSLGGQDNQPQHF
>NA|14|TRBJ1-1|NA|TRBV5-6
TGTGCCAGCAGCTTGGGACAGGTACTCGCTGAAGCTTTCTTT
CASSLGQVLAEAFF
>NA|11|TRBJ2-7|NA|TRBV20-1
TGCAGTGCCAGCCTCGGGTCCGAGCAGTACTTC
CSASLGSEQYF
>TRBD2|16|TRBJ2-2|NA|TRBV5-6
TGTGCCAGCAGCTTGGAAGCGGGGGGGCCGTCCGGGGAGCTGTTTTTT
CASSLEAGGPSGELFF
>TRBD1|15|TRBJ1-4|NA|TRBV6-1
TGTGCCAGCAGCGACAGGGGGCTAACTAATGAAAAACTGTTTTTT
CASSDRGLTNEKLFF
>NA|16|TRBJ2-1|NA|TRBV7-2
TGTGCCAGCAGCCCCATAGGAGGGCGAACTTCGAATGAGCAGTTCTTC
CASSPIGGRTSNEQFF
>NA|15|TRBJ2-3|NA|TRBV7-3
TGTGCCAGCAGCTTAGGCGAGGGCGGGACAGATACGCAGTATTTT
CASSLGEGGTDTQYF
>NA|15|TRBJ1-6|NA|TRBV12-5
TGTGCTAGTGGTTTGGAGCCCGGTATCAATTCACCCCTCCACTTT
CASGLEPGINSPLHF
>NA|13|TRBJ1-3|NA|TRBV7-2
TGTGCCAGCAGCGTGGGGCCTGGAAACACCATATATTTT
CASSVGPGNTIYF
>NA|13|TRBJ1-5|NA|TRBV19
TGTGCCAGCAGCTCAGGATTCAATCAGCCCCAGCATTTT
CASSSGFNQPQHF
>NA|13|TRBJ1-1|NA|TRBV15
TGTGCCACTAAAACAGGGCCGAACACTGAAGCTTTCTTT
CATKTGPNTEAFF
>NA|16|TRBJ1-6|once|TRBV7-2
TGTGCCAGCAGCTTCGGGAGGCTTTCTATTAATTCACCCCTCCACTTT
CASSFGRLSINSPLHF
>NA|15|TRBJ1-1|NA|TRBV30
TGTGCCTGTGCCTCCTCCTATCTTATGAACACTGAAGCTTTCTTT
CACASSYLMNTEAFF
>TRBD1|15|TRBJ1-2|NA|TRBV18
TGTGCCAGCTCAGGTATGGGACAGACAAACTATGGCTACACCTTC
CASSGMGQTNYGYTF
>NA|14|TRBJ2-3|NA|TRBV11-3
TGTGCCAGCAGCTTTGGACAGTACACAGATACGCAGTATTTT
CASSFGQYTDTQYF
>NA|12|TRBJ1-2|once|TRBV7-9
TGTGCCAGCAGTTTTCGACGGGATGGCTACACCTTC
CASSFRRDGYTF
>NA|15|TRBJ1-4|NA|TRBV10-3
TGTGCCATCAGTGATCCGACAGTTGGTGGGGAAAAACTGTTTTTT
CAISDPTVGGEKLFF
>NA|16|TRBJ1-2|NA|TRBV18
TGTGCCAGCTCACCACCGCCCGGAACGGAATTGAGGGGCTACACCTTC
CASSPPPGTELRGYTF
>NA|15|TRBJ1-1|NA|TRBV5-1
TGCGCCAGCAGCTTGGGGACTAATCTCCTGAAAATGGCTTTCTTT
CASSLGTNLLKMAFF
>NA|13|TRBJ1-2|NA|TRBV4-1
TGCGCCAGCAGCCAAGAAGGGGGCTATGGCTACACCTTC
CASSQEGGYGYTF
>TRBD1|13|TRBJ1-2|few|TRBV6-1
TGTGCCAGCAGTACCGGGACAGGGTATGGCTACACCTTC
CASSTGTGYGYTF
>TRBD1|14|TRBJ1-1|NA|TRBV12-5
TGTGCTAGTGGTTTACCGACAGGGCTCACTGAAGCTTTCTTT
CASGLPTGLTEAFF
>NA|16|TRBJ2-3|NA|TRBV9
TGTGCCAGCAGCTCGAGCCTAGTGGTTAGTACAGATACGCAGTATTTT
CASSSSLVVSTDTQYF
>NA|14|TRBJ2-7|NA|TRBV6-6
TGTGCCAGCAGGTTCCCACAGCCTACCTACGAGCAGTACTTC
CASRFPQPTYEQYF
>NA|11|TRBJ1-3|NA|TRBV20-1
TGCAGTGGACTCTCTGGAAACACCATATATTTT
CSGLSGNTIYF
>NA|15|TRBJ2-6|NA|TRBV5-1
TGCGCCAGCAGTGCAGGGTTAGCTGGGGCCAACGTCCTGACTTTC
CASSAGLAGANVLTF
>NA|11|TRBJ1-1|NA|TRBV19
TGTGCCAGTAGTATTGGGACAGAAGCTTTCTTT
CASSIGTEAFF
>NA|14|TRBJ1-1|NA|TRBV9
TGTGCCAGCACGAAAGGGACTATGAACACTGAAGCTTTCTTT
CASTKGTMNTEAFF
>NA|13|TRBJ2-5|NA|TRBV5-1
TGCGCCAGCAGCTTCACAGGGTTGGAGACCCAGTACTTC
CASSFTGLETQYF
>NA|13|TRBJ1-1|NA|TRBV2
TGTGCCAGCAGTGATCAGGGGAACACTGAAGCTTTCTTT
CASSDQGNTEAFF
>NA|16|TRBJ2-2|NA|TRBV21-1
TGTGCCAGCATCCCCCGTTCTCCAGCGTCCACCGGGGAGCTGTTTTTT
CASIPRSPASTGELFF
>NA|12|TRBJ1-3|NA|TRBV7-9
TGTGCCAGCAGCCTAGAAGTCGGGACTTTATATTTT
CASSLEVGTLYF
>NA|14|TRBJ2-5|NA|TRBV12-5
TGTGCTAGTGGTTTCAGCCAGGGGACAGAGACCCAGTACTTC
CASGFSQGTETQYF
>TRBD1|17|TRBJ1-1|NA|TRBV6-4
TGTGCCAGCAGTGTTCGGGACAGGGGGCGCGCGGACACTGAAGCTTTCTTT
CASSVRDRGRADTEAFF
>TRBD2|16|TRBJ2-5|NA|TRBV7-2
TGTGCCAGCAGCTTAGGACTAGCGGGGGGGCAAGAGACCCAGTACTTC
CASSLGLAGGQETQYF
>TRBD1|13|TRBJ1-1|once|TRBV7-6
TGTGCCAGCAGGTTACGACAGGGGACTGAAGCTTTCTTT
CASRLRQGTEAFF
>TRBD1|13|TRBJ2-5|NA|TRBV6-5
TGTGCCAGTTGTAACAGGGGACGGGAGACCCAGTACTTC
CASCNRGRETQYF
>TRBD1|14|TRBJ2-6|few|TRBV28
TGTGCCAGCAGTACAGGGGGCCGTGCCAACGTCCTGACTTTC
CASSTGGRANVLTF
>NA|14|TRBJ1-3|few|TRBV7-9
TGTGCCAGCAGCCCGATCCCCGGTGGAAACACCATATATTTT
CASSPIPGGNTIYF
>NA|14|TRBJ1-2|NA|TRBV11-2
TGTGCCAGCAGCGCCGTTTCGGGGTCCTATGGCTACACCTTC
CASSAVSGSYGYTF
>NA|14|TRBJ2-2|NA|TRBV6-4
TGTGCCAGCAGTGACTCGGAGGGTGCCGGGGAGCTGTTTTTT
CASSDSEGAGELFF
>NA|17|TRBJ1-1|NA|TRBV5-1
TGCGCCAGCAGCTTGGCCCGCGGGGGGCGGGTAGTGACTGAAGCTTTCTTT
CASSLARGGRVVTEAFF
>NA|16|TRBJ2-7|once|TRBV5-1
TGCGCCAGCAGCTTGGTTGGGACACGCTTAAAATACGAGCAGTACTTC
CASSLVGTRLKYEQYF
>TRBD1|16|TRBJ2-7|NA|TRBV19
TGTGCCAGTAGCCGAGCCGGGACAGGGGGTTTCGACGAGCAGTACTTC
CASSRAGTGGFDEQYF
>NA|16|TRBJ2-2|once|TRBV19
TGTGCCAGTAGTAGCTTCGGGGGTGCTAACACCGGGGAGCTGTTTTTT
CASSSFGGANTGELFF
>NA|16|TRBJ2-3|once|TRBV5-1
TGCGCCAGCAGCCTTGGTGGGGACTCTAGCACAGATACGCAGTATTTT
CASSLGGDSSTDTQYF
>TRBD1|13|TRBJ1-2|once|TRBV15
TGTGCCACCAGCAGGGGGACAGCGTATGGCTACACCTTC
CATSRGTAYGYTF
>NA|13|TRBJ2-5|NA|TRBV5-1
TGCGCCAGCAGCTTGGGACAGAAAGAGACCCAGTACTTC
CASSLGQKETQYF
>NA|15|TRBJ2-1|NA|TRBV7-2
TGTGCCAGCAGCCCCGGGAACAACAGATACAATGAGCAGTTCTTC
CASSPGNNRYNEQFF
>NA|15|TRBJ1-4|NA|TRBV15
TGTGCCTCATCTTCGGAACGGGTCCCTAATGAAAAACTGTTTTTT
CASSSERVPNEKLFF
>TRBD1|15|TRBJ1-4|few|TRBV15
TGTGCCACCAGCAGAAACAGGGGCGCTGGTGAAAAACTGTTTTTT
CATSRNRGAGEKLFF
>NA|14|TRBJ1-5|NA|TRBV27
TGTGCCAGCAGCTGGGGGGGGCTGGATCAGCCCCAGCATTTT
CASSWGGLDQPQHF